The present entry profiles one T cell receptor (beta chain) with its context. Study members were between about 18 and 90 years old and lived in fewer than 30 US regions. Categorization into cohorts depended on clinical history that participants reported. J gave up 4 bases and V 3 bases, and 9 bases lay outside the gene matches. CDR1 SGHDT and CDR2 YYEEEE come from the germline V gene. The CDR3 is 16 amino acids. Assay: immunoSEQ multiplex PCR; the TCRdb copy retains only in-frame clones and omits some. The table lists over 300,000 clones, roughly nine tenths of them singletons, with under 6% in the top ten. The data were taken from a study of blood T cell repertoires in COVID-19. Overall study: Samples of COVID-19 (acute and convalescent) were obtained from the United States, Italy and Spain.

Sequenced material: PBMCs or T cells enriched from blood (not recorded which). The clonotype was recovered from a woman younger than 45 who had recovered from COVID-19. This chain links TRBV5-6 with TRBJ1-1; the match to TRBD1 covers 10 bases. For the CDR3, the DNA is TGTGCCAGCAGCTCATTCCCGGGACAGGGGAGCACTGAAGCTTTCTTT. It translates to CASSSFPGQGSTEAFF.